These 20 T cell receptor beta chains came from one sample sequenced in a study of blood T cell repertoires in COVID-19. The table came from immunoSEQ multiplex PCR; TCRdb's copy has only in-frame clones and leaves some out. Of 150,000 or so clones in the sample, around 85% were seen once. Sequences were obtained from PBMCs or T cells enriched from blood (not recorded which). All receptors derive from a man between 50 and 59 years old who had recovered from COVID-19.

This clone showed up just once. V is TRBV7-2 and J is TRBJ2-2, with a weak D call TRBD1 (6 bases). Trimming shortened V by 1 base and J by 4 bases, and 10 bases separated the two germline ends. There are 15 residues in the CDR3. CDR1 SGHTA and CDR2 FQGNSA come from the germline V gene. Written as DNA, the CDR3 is TGTGCCAGCAGCTTAGTCCAGGGGTCCACCGGGGAGCTGTTTTTT. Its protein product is CASSLVQGSTGELFF. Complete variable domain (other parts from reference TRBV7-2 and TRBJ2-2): GAGVSQSPSNKVTEKGKDVELRCDPISGHTALYWYRQSLGQGLEFLIYFQGNSAPDKSGLPSDRFSAERTGGSVSTLTIQRTQQEDSAVYLCASSLVQGSTGELFFGEGSRLTVL.

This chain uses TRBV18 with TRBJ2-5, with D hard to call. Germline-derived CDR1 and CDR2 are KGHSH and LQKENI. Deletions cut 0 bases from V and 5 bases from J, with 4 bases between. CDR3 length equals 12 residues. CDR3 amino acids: CASSPPEETQYF. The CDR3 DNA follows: TGTGCCAGCTCACCACCAGAGGAGACCCAGTACTTC. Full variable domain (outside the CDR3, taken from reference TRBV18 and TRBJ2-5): NAGVMQNPRHLVRRRGQEARLRCSPMKGHSHVYWYRQLPEEGLKFMVYLQKENIIDESGMPKERFSAEFPKEGPSILRIQQVVRGDSAAYFCASSPPEETQYFGPGTRLLVL.

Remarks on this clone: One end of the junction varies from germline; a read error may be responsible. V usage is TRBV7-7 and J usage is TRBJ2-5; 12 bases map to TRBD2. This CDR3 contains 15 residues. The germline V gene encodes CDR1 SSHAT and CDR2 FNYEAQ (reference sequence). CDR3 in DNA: TGTGCTAGCAGCTGGACTAGCGGGGTTCTGGAGACCCAGTACTTC. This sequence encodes CASSWTSGVLETQYF.

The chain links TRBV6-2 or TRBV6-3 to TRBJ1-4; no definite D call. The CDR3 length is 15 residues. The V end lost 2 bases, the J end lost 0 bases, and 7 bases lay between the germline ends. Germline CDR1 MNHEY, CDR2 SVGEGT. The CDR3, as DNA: TGTGCCAGCAGTTACCTTCAGGCAACTAATGAAAAACTGTTTTTT. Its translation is CASSYLQATNEKLFF.

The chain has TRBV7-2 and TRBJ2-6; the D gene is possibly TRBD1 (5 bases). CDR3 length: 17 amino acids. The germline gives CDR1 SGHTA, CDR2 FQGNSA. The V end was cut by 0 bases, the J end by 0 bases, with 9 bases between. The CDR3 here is CASSLAAGNSGANVLTF. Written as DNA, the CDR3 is TGTGCCAGCAGCTTAGCTGCAGGGAACTCTGGGGCCAACGTCCTGACTTTC.

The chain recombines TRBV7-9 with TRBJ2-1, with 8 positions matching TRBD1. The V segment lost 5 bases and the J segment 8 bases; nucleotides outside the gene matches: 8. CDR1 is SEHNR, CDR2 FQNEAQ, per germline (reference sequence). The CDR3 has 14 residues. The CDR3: CASSLGQGVDEQFF. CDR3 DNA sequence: TGTGCCAGCAGCCTCGGACAGGGAGTGGATGAGCAGTTCTTC.

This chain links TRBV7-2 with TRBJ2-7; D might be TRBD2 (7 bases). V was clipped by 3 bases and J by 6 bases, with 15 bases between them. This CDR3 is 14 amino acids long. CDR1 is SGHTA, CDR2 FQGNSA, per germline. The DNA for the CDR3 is TGTGCCAGCAGCTTCGGGCGGCGGGGGCGCGAGCAGTACTTC. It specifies CASSFGRRGREQYF.

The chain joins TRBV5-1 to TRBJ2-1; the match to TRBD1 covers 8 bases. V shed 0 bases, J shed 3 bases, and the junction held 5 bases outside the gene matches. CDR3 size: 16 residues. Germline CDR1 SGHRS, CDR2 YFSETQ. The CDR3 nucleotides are TGCGCCAGCAGCTTGGGAGGGACAGGAGGCTACAATGAGCAGTTCTTC. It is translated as CASSLGGTGGYNEQFF.

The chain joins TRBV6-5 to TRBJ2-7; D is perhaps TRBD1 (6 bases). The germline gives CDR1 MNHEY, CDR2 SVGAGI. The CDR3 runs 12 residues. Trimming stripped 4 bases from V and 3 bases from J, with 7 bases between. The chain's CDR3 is CASSSQGYEQYF. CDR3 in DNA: TGTGCCAGCAGTTCACAGGGCTACGAGCAGTACTTC.

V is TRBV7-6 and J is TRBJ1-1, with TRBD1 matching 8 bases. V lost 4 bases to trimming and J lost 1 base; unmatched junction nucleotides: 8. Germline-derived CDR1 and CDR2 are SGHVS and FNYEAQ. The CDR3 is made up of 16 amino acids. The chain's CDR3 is CASSSGPGGTNTEAFF. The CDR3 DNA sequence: TGTGCCAGCAGCTCAGGACCAGGGGGCACGAACACTGAAGCTTTCTTT.

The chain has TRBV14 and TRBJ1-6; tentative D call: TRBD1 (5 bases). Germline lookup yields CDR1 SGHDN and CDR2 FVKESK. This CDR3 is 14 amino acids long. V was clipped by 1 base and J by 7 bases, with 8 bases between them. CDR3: CASSQGQINSPLHF. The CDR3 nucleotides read TGTGCCAGCAGCCAAGGACAGATCAATTCACCCCTCCACTTT.

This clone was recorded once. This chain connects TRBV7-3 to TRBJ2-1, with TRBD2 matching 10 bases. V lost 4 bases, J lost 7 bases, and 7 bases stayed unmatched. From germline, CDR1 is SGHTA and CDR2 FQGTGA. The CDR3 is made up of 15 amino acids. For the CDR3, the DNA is TGTGCCAGCAGCTCCACTAGCGGGGTAGGGAATGAGCAGTTCTTC. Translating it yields CASSSTSGVGNEQFF.

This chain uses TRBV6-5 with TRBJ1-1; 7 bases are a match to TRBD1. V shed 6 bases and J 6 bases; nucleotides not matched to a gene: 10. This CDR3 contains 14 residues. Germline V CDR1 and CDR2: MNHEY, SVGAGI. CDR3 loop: CASRTQGKEAEAFF. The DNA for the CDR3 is TGTGCCAGCAGAACACAGGGGAAAGAGGCTGAAGCTTTCTTT.

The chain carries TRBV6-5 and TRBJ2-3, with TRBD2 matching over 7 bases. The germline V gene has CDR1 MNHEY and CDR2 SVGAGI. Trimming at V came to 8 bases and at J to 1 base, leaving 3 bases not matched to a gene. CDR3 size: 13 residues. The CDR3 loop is CASGDYGTDTQYF. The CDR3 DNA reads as TGTGCCAGCGGGGACTACGGCACAGATACGCAGTATTTT.

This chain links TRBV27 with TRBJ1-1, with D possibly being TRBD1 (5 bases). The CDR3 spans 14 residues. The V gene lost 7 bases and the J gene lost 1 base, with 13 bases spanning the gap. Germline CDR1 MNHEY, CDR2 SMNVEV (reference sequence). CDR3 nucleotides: TGTGCCAGCAACCCCCTCGACAGGAACACTGAAGCTTTCTTT. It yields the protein CASNPLDRNTEAFF.

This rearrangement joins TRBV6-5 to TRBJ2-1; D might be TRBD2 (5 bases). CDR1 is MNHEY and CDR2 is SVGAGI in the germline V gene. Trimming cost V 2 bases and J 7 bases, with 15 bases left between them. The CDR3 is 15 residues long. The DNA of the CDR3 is TGTGCCAGCAGTTACGTGGCGGGCCAATGGAATGAGCAGTTCTTC. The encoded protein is CASSYVAGQWNEQFF.

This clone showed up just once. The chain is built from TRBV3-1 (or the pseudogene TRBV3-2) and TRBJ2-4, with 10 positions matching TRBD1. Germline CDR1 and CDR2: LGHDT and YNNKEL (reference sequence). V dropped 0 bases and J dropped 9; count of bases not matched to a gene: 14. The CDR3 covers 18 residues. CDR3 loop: CASSQDLWTGGGKGIQYF. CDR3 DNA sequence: TGTGCCAGCAGCCAAGATCTTTGGACAGGGGGTGGAAAGGGCATTCAGTACTTC.

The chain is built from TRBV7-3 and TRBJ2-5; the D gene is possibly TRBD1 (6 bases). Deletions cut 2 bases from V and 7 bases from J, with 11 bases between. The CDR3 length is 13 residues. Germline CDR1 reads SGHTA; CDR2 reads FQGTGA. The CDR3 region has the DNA TGTGCCAGCAGCTTAGCAGGGGAAGGGACCCAGTACTTC. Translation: CASSLAGEGTQYF.

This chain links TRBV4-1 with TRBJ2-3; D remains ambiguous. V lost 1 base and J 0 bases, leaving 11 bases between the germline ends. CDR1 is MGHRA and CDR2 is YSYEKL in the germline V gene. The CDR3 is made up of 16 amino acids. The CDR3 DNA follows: TGCGCCAGCAGCCAAGTTCCGAGCAGGAGCACAGATACGCAGTATTTT. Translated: CASSQVPSRSTDTQYF.

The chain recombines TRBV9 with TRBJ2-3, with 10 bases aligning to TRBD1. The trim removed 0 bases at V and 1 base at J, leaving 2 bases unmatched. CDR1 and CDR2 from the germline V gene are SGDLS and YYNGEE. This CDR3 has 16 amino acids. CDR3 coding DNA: TGTGCCAGCAGCGTAGAAGGGACAGGGGGCACAGATACGCAGTATTTT. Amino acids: CASSVEGTGGTDTQYF.